Each of the 8 T cell receptor beta chains below was sequenced from the same sample in a study of blood T cell repertoires in COVID-19 (dated by TCRdb to about 2020). Libraries were made using the immunoSEQ multiplex PCR assay. TCRdb re-hosts the immuneACCESS table, in-frame sequences only. Its copies lack some clones; in the studies checked, an unresolved V gene accounts for under half of them, and the cause for the rest is not known. This sample is represented by about 160,000 clones; about four fifths of them were singletons. The ten top clones hold about an eighth of the sample. Sequencing was performed on peripheral blood. The receptors stem from a man between 70 and 80 years old who had recovered from COVID-19.

This rearrangement joins TRBV5-1 to TRBJ1-2; D is perhaps TRBD1 (5 bases). Trimming shortened V by 5 bases and J by 8 bases, and 19 bases separated the two germline ends. There are 14 residues in the CDR3. CDR1 is SGHRS, CDR2 YFSETQ, per germline. CDR3 nucleotide sequence: TGCGCCAGCAGTAATTCGCAGGGTCTGGAGGGCTACACCTTC. Amino acids: CASSNSQGLEGYTF.

J is TRBJ2-7 and V is TRBV6-6; 8 nucleotides match TRBD2. The CDR3 has 14 residues. Germline CDR1 and CDR2: MNHNY and SVGAGI (reference sequence). Trimming at V came to 4 bases and at J to 5 bases, leaving 7 bases not matched to a gene. CDR3 nucleotide sequence: TGTGCCAGCAGTTCTAGACTAGCGCACCACGAGCAGTACTTC. Translating gives CASSSRLAHHEQYF.

This chain joins TRBV7-9 and TRBJ1-1, with 8 bases matching TRBD1. Trimming took 6 bases from V and 7 from J; bases not matched to a gene: 13. This CDR3 spans 15 amino acids. Germline CDR1 reads SEHNR; CDR2 reads FQNEAQ (reference sequence). As DNA, the CDR3 is TGTGCCAGCAGTTTACCTGGGACAGGAGAAATTGAAGCTTTCTTT. Translation: CASSLPGTGEIEAFF.

As DNA, the CDR3 is TGCGCCAGCAGCTGGCAGGACAGGGGCACAGATACGCAGTATTTT. This encodes CASSWQDRGTDTQYF. J is TRBJ2-3 and V is TRBV5-1; 8 bases agree with TRBD1. This CDR3 comprises 15 residues. The junction had 4 bases not matched to a gene; V was cut back by 3 bases and J by 1 base. Germline values: CDR1 SGHRS, CDR2 YFSETQ.

This sequence joins TRBV28 and TRBJ2-2; 9 bases agree with TRBD1. Germline V lookup: CDR1 MDHEN, CDR2 SYDVKM. The CDR3 totals 15 residues. V lost 5 bases to trimming and J lost 6 bases; unmatched junction nucleotides: 7. The CDR3 coding sequence is TGTGCCAGCAGTACCGGGGGACAGGGTCCCGGGGAGCTGTTTTTT. Amino acid sequence: CASSTGGQGPGELFF.

This clone has just a few counts. Other DNA sequences in this sample translate to the same CDR3. The J gene is TRBJ2-6, the V gene TRBV7-9; the D is unclear. CDR1 and CDR2 from the germline V gene are SEHNR and FQNEAQ (reference sequence). Trimming pared 4 bases from V and 1 base from J, leaving 2 bases between. The CDR3 has 13 amino acids. CDR3 sequence reads: CASSSSGANVLTF. The CDR3 DNA reads TGTGCCAGCAGCTCTTCTGGGGCCAACGTCCTGACTTTC.

The chain couples TRBV6-5 to TRBJ2-7, with TRBD1 identical over 8 bases. Germline lookup yields CDR1 MNHEY and CDR2 SVGAGI. This CDR3 contains 13 residues. The V segment lost 6 bases and the J segment 6 bases; nucleotides outside the gene matches: 7. CDR3 loop: CASSLRGPAEQYF. The CDR3 DNA reads TGTGCCAGCAGCCTCAGGGGGCCGGCCGAGCAGTACTTC.

The chain employs TRBV6-5 and TRBJ2-2; D perhaps matches TRBD1 (6 bases). The germline V gene has CDR1 MNHEY and CDR2 SVGAGI. The CDR3 spans 15 residues. V dropped 2 bases and J dropped 4 bases, with 11 bases sitting between them. The CDR3: CASSYETGVTGELFF. For the CDR3, the DNA is TGTGCCAGCAGTTACGAGACAGGAGTCACCGGGGAGCTGTTTTTT.